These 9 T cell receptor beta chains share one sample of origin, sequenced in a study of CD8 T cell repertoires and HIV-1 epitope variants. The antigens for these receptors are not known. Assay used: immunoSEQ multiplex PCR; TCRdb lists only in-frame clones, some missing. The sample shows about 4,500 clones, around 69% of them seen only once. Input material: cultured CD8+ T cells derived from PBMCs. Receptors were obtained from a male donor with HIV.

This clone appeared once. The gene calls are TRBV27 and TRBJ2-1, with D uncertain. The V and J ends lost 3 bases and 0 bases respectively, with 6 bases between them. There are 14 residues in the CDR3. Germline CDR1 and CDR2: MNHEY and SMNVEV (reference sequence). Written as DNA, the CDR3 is TGTGCCAGCAGTTTTATAAGCTCCTACAATGAGCAGTTCTTC. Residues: CASSFISSYNEQFF.

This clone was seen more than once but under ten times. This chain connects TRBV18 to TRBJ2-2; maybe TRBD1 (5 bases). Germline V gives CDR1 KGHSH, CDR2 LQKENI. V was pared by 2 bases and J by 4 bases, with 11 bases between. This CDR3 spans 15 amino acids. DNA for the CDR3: TGTGCCAGCTCACCAGCACAGGTACCCACCGGGGAGCTGTTTTTT. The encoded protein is CASSPAQVPTGELFF.

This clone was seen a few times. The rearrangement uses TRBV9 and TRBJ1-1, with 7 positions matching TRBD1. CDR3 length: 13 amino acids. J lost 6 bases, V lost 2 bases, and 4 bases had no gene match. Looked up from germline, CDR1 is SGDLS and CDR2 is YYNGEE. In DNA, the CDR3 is TGTGCCAGCAGCGTCGGACAGGTTTCTGAAGCTTTCTTT. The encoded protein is CASSVGQVSEAFF.

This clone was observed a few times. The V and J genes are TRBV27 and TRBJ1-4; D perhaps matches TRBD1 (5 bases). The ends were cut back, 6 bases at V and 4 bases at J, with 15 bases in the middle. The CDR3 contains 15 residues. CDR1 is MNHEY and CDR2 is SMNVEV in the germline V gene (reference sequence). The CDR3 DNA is TGTGCCAGCAGCCGTACCGGGACCCATAATGAAAAACTGTTTTTT. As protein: CASSRTGTHNEKLFF.

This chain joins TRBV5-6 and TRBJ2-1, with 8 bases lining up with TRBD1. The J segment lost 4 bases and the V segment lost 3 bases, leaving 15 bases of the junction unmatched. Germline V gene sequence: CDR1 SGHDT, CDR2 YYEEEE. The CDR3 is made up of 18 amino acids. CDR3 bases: TGTGCCAGCAGCTCCTGGACAGGGTCAGGGGTTTTTTACAATGAGCAGTTCTTC. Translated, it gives CASSSWTGSGVFYNEQFF.

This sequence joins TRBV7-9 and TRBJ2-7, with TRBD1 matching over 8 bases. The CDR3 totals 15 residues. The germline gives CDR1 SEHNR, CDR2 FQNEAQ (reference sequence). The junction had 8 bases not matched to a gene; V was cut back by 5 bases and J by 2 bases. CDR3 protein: CASSHTGGDAYEQYF. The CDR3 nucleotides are TGTGCCAGCAGCCATACAGGGGGAGACGCCTACGAGCAGTACTTC.

CDR3 DNA: TGTGCCAGCAGCTGGGGACTAGCGGACAGCTCCTACGAGCAGTACTTC. Protein sequence: CASSWGLADSSYEQYF. This rearrangement joins TRBV5-4 to TRBJ2-7, with 11 bases matching TRBD2. CDR1 and CDR2 (germline): SGHNT, YYREEE (reference sequence). This CDR3 has 16 residues. V shed 3 bases, J shed 0 bases, and the junction held 5 bases outside the gene matches.

CDR3 protein: CASSLIDGGVGETQYF. CDR3 nucleotides: TGTGCCAGCAGTTTAATAGACGGGGGGGTGGGCGAGACGCAGTATTTT. The chain uses TRBV27 and TRBJ2-3, with 8 bases matching TRBD2. The V and J ends lost 2 bases and 9 bases, in that order; junction bases with no gene match: 13. Germline CDR1 MNHEY, CDR2 SMNVEV (reference sequence). This CDR3 is 16 amino acids long.

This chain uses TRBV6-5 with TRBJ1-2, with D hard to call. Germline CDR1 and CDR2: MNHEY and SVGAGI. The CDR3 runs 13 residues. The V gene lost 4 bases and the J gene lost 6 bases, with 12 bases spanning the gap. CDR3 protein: CASSLHDRDGYTF. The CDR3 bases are TGTGCCAGCAGTTTACACGATCGGGATGGCTACACCTTC.